This is a list of T cell receptor beta chains from one sample in a study of Ad26.COV2.S vaccination and SARS-CoV-2 variants. Sequenced by immunoSEQ multiplex PCR; TCRdb stores in-frame clones only, minus some. Among 350,000 to 450,000 clones listed, about nine tenths were seen once. The sample here was peripheral blood, taken in a trial of Ad26.COV2.S vaccine versus placebo. The receptors were gathered from a person aged 18-65 years who received the Ad26.COV2.S COVID-19 vaccine or a placebo. Each CDR3 is given with its conserved first and last residue. D genes are given only for firm matches. Clone size appears in some rows only: once, few, many, or a class for an expanded clone.

J | D | size | V | DNA | CDR3
TRBJ2-3 | TRBD2 | few | TRBV2 | TGTGCCAGCCTTCGGGGGGGTAGCACAGATACGCAGTATTTT | CASLRGGSTDTQYF
TRBJ2-1 | - | - | TRBV7-9 | TGTGCCAGCAGTCCGCCCCTTGTCACCCTCTACAATGAGCAGTTCTTC | CASSPPLVTLYNEQFF
TRBJ2-3 | - | - | TRBV11-2 | TGTGCCAGCAGCTCGTGGACGTCCACAGATACGCAGTATTTT | CASSSWTSTDTQYF
TRBJ2-3 | - | - | TRBV6-6 | TGTGCCAGCAGTTCCAACCCCGAGCCCGGTACGCAGTATTTT | CASSSNPEPGTQYF
TRBJ2-2 | - | - | TRBV19 | TGTGCCAGTAAACCGCGGGCCCAGACCGGGGAGCTGTTTTTT | CASKPRAQTGELFF
TRBJ2-2 | - | - | TRBV7-3 | TGTGCCAGCAGCTCTTCAGCCACCGGGGAGCTGTTTTTT | CASSSSATGELFF
TRBJ2-6 | - | - | TRBV19 | TGTGCCAGTACCCCCCGTGGGGGGACACCAGGCTCTGGGGCCAACGTCCTGACTTTC | CASTPRGGTPGSGANVLTF
TRBJ2-2 | TRBD1 | - | TRBV6-1 | TGTGCCAGCAGTGAAGGGACAGGGGGGGAGGAGCTGTTTTTT | CASSEGTGGEELFF
TRBJ2-6 | TRBD1 | - | TRBV10-3 | TGTGCCATCAACCCGGGACAGGGTAAAACTGGGGCCAACGTCCTGACTTTC | CAINPGQGKTGANVLTF
TRBJ2-1 | TRBD2 | - | TRBV5-1 | TGCGCCAGCAGCTTGACTAGCGGGAGAGGTGAGCAGTTCTTC | CASSLTSGRGEQFF
TRBJ2-3 | TRBD2 | - | TRBV11-2 | TGTGCCAGCAGGAGAGGGGGCGGGAGGGCCTTAGATACGCAGTATTTT | CASRRGGGRALDTQYF
TRBJ2-2 | - | - | TRBV19 | TGTGCCAGTAGTATGGGGGCGGACACCGGGGAGCTGTTTTTT | CASSMGADTGELFF
TRBJ2-7 | - | - | TRBV19 | TGTGCCAGTAGTATCAAGGGTTGGGGATACGAGCAGTACTTC | CASSIKGWGYEQYF
TRBJ2-5 | - | - | TRBV7-9 | TGTGCCAGCATCCTCCGAGGGGCGGAGACCCAGTACTTC | CASILRGAETQYF
TRBJ2-6 | - | once | TRBV6-6 | TGTGCCAGCAGCCAGACCGGCTCTGGGGCCAACGTCCTGACTTTC | CASSQTGSGANVLTF
TRBJ2-3 | - | - | TRBV9 | TGTGCCAGCAGCGTAGGGCGGGGAGATACGCAGTATTTT | CASSVGRGDTQYF
TRBJ2-2 | - | - | TRBV9 | TGTGCCAGCAGCGGACAGGGAGGGAACACCGGGGAGCTGTTTTTT | CASSGQGGNTGELFF
TRBJ2-5 | TRBD1 | - | TRBV19 | TGTGCCAGTACCATAGGGGCAGGGGGCTTGGAGACCCAGTACTTC | CASTIGAGGLETQYF
TRBJ2-1 | - | - | TRBV21-1 | TGTGCCAGCAGCACCCCTAGCGGGAGGGGGAATGAGCAGTTCTTC | CASSTPSGRGNEQFF
TRBJ2-1 | TRBD2 | - | TRBV24-1 | TGTGCCACCAGTGATAGGGCTAGCGGGCATGAGCAGTTCTTC | CATSDRASGHEQFF
TRBJ1-5 | - | - | TRBV4-1 | TGCGCCAGCAGCCCCACGCCCGGTAGCAATCAGCCCCAGCATTTT | CASSPTPGSNQPQHF
TRBJ2-1 | TRBD2 | - | TRBV7-2 | TGTGCCAGCAGCTTAAGGTCGGCGGGAGAGCATAATGAGCAGTTCTTC | CASSLRSAGEHNEQFF
TRBJ1-1 | TRBD1 | - | TRBV12-3/TRBV12-4 | TGTGCCAGCAGTACAGGGGTCCCTGAAGCTTTCTTT | CASSTGVPEAFF
TRBJ2-5 | - | - | TRBV12-3/TRBV12-4 | TGTGCCAGCAGTTTAAAGGAGACCCAGTACTTC | CASSLKETQYF
TRBJ1-6 | - | - | TRBV6-5 | TGTGCCAGCAGTTACCAGGGACTGGAACCCCTCCACTTT | CASSYQGLEPLHF
TRBJ2-1 | TRBD1 | - | TRBV7-2 | TGTGCCAGCCAAACTCGGGACAGACTTTATTACAATGAGCAGTTCTTC | CASQTRDRLYYNEQFF
TRBJ2-1 | TRBD1 | - | TRBV5-4 | TGTGCCAGCAGGCCGGGACAGGGGGCGCCGAGCACATACAATGAGCAGTTCTTC | CASRPGQGAPSTYNEQFF